Shown below are 30 T cell receptor beta chains from a single sample sequenced in a study of T cell changes during pregnancy in multiple sclerosis. This table comes from immunoSEQ multiplex PCR, and its TCRdb copy is limited to in-frame clones, with some not included. The profile shows around 56,000 clones, roughly nine tenths of them singletons. The sequencing here drew on peripheral blood, taken in the first trimester of pregnancy. These receptors originate from a female donor in good health, enrolled as a control in a pregnancy study.

The chain carries TRBV5-6 and TRBJ2-2; 12 nucleotides align to TRBD2. The CDR3 loop spans 17 amino acids. Germline assignment: CDR1 SGHDT and CDR2 YYEEEE. After removal of 3 bases from V and 1 base from J, the junction contained 4 bases not matched to a gene. The CDR3 here is CASSSSLAGGNTGELFF. CDR3 nucleotides: TGTGCCAGCAGCTCTTCACTAGCGGGGGGGAACACCGGGGAGCTGTTTTTT.

This clone was observed a single time. V is TRBV7-9 and J is TRBJ1-2; weak D call: TRBD1 (5 bases). The CDR3 totals 17 residues. V lost 1 base and J 2 bases, leaving 17 bases between the germline ends. The germline gives CDR1 SEHNR, CDR2 FQNEAQ (reference sequence). In DNA, the CDR3 is TGTGCCAGCAGCTTAGGGCCGGGGGGAGTCCCGAACTATGGCTACACCTTC. Protein product: CASSLGPGGVPNYGYTF.

The rearrangement links TRBV5-6 to TRBJ1-4, with D perhaps TRBD1 (6 bases). This CDR3 has 17 residues. Germline V gives CDR1 SGHDT, CDR2 YYEEEE. With 4 bases removed from V and 7 bases from J, the gap between germline ends came to 23 bases. In nucleotides, the CDR3 is TGTGCCAGCAGCCTTGCCCGCGACAGGACGAAGGGTGAAAAACTGTTTTTT. Translated: CASSLARDRTKGEKLFF.

This chain joins TRBV7-9 and TRBJ2-1; 8 bases are shared with TRBD1. Germline V gene sequence: CDR1 SEHNR, CDR2 FQNEAQ (reference sequence). The CDR3 consists of 13 residues. After removal of 6 bases from V and 9 bases from J, the junction contained 7 bases not matched to a gene. The CDR3 reads CASRPGTGSEQFF. The CDR3 coding sequence is TGTGCCAGCAGACCCGGGACAGGTAGTGAGCAGTTCTTC.

This chain joins TRBV19 and TRBJ2-2; the D is unclear. The V end was cut by 1 base, the J end by 6 bases, with 12 bases between. This CDR3 has 15 residues. Germline-derived CDR1 and CDR2 are LNHDA and SQIVND (reference sequence). Here the CDR3 DNA reads TGTGCCAGTAGTATAGTCGGTAGCCATCCCGGGGAGCTGTTTTTT. It is translated as CASSIVGSHPGELFF.

The chain's CDR3 is CASSWRSGSNTGELFF. CDR3 sequence (DNA): TGTGCCAGCAGCTGGCGTAGCGGATCAAACACCGGGGAGCTGTTTTTT. The V call is TRBV7-6, the J call TRBJ2-2, with D tentatively TRBD2 (6 bases). This CDR3 is 16 amino acids long. Germline CDR1 SGHVS, CDR2 FNYEAQ. V dropped 4 bases and J dropped 2 bases, with 14 bases sitting between them. The full variable domain, rest sourced from reference TRBV7-6 and TRBJ2-2, is GAGVSQSPRYKVTKRGQDVALRCDPISGHVSLYWYRQALGQGPEFLTYFNYEAQQDKSGLPNDRFSAERPEGSISTLTIQRTEQRDSAMYRCASSWRSGSNTGELFFGEGSRLTVL.

This clone was seen a few times. This chain connects TRBV29-1 to TRBJ1-1; D unclear. The CDR3 totals 11 residues. V gave up 8 bases and J gave up 0 bases, with 7 bases separating them. Germline V gene sequence: CDR1 SQVTM, CDR2 ANQGSEA. The CDR3, as DNA: TGCAGCTCCTACTTGAACACTGAAGCTTTCTTT. This gives the protein CSSYLNTEAFF.

This chain connects TRBV5-1 to TRBJ1-4; 7 positions match TRBD1. The CDR3 length is 14 residues. CDR1 and CDR2 (germline): SGHRS, YFSETQ. V shed 3 bases, J shed 8 bases, and the junction held 7 bases outside the gene matches. CDR3 DNA sequence: TGCGCCAGCAGCTACAGGGGTGGCAAGGAAAAACTGTTTTTT. Encoded protein: CASSYRGGKEKLFF.

The chain links TRBV5-1 to TRBJ2-1; 7 bases map to TRBD2. The CDR3 loop spans 15 amino acids. Trimming took 5 bases from V and 2 from J; bases not matched to a gene: 7. From germline, CDR1 is SGHRS and CDR2 YFSETQ. CDR3 region: CASRLAAATYNEQFF. The CDR3 bases are TGCGCCAGCAGGCTAGCGGCTGCAACCTACAATGAGCAGTTCTTC.

In DNA, the CDR3 is TGCGCCAGCAGTGAGACTAGCGGGGGCCTACCCTACGAGCAGTACTTC. Its translation is CASSETSGGLPYEQYF. The chain joins TRBV10-2 to TRBJ2-7; 11 nucleotides match TRBD2. The CDR3 is 16 amino acids. V gave up 2 bases and J gave up 2 bases; unmatched junction bases: 5. CDR1 and CDR2 (germline): WSHSY, SAAADI.

A remark on this clone: The junction does not match germline at one end; this may be a read error. The chain links TRBV5-1 to TRBJ2-7; 9 bases agree with TRBD1. Per germline, CDR1 SGHRS and CDR2 YFSETQ. The CDR3 consists of 14 residues. The CDR3 DNA reads TGCGCCAGCAGTTTGGGACAGGGCCCCTACGAGCAGTACTTC. Residues: CASSLGQGPYEQYF. Full variable domain (missing parts from reference TRBV5-1 and TRBJ2-7): KAGVTQTPRYLIKTRGQQVTLSCSPISGHRSVSWYQQTPGQGLQFLFEYFSETQRNKGNFPGRFSGRQFSNSRSEMNVSTLELGDSALYLCASSLGQGPYEQYFGPGTRLTVT.

The V call is TRBV7-2, the J call TRBJ2-1; the match to TRBD1 covers 7 bases. The V gene's germline CDR1 is SGHTA and CDR2 FQGNSA. Germline trimming cut 6 bases from V and 7 bases from J; bases unmatched to any gene: 12. CDR3 size: 15 residues. As DNA, the CDR3 is TGTGCCAGCAGTATAAGCACAGGGGTAGATAATGAGCAGTTCTTC. It translates to CASSISTGVDNEQFF.

DNA of the CDR3: TGTGCCAGCTCACCACCTCCTTGGGACAGCCTAAGAAACTATGGCTACACCTTC. It is translated as CASSPPPWDSLRNYGYTF. The chain uses TRBV18 and TRBJ1-2, with TRBD1 matching over 7 bases. Trimming at V came to 0 bases and at J to 2 bases, leaving 12 bases not matched to a gene. CDR1 is KGHSH and CDR2 is LQKENI in the germline V gene. The CDR3 is 18 amino acids. Variable domain in full (rest from reference TRBV18 and TRBJ1-2): NAGVMQNPRHLVRRRGQEARLRCSPMKGHSHVYWYRQLPEEGLKFMVYLQKENIIDESGMPKERFSAEFPKEGPSILRIQQVVRGDSAAYFCASSPPPWDSLRNYGYTFGSGTRLTVV.

The genes are TRBV29-1 and TRBJ1-1; tentatively, D is TRBD1 (6 bases). The ends were cut back, 0 bases at V and 7 bases at J, with 18 bases in the middle. CDR1 SQVTM and CDR2 ANQGSEA come from the germline V gene. The CDR3 loop spans 15 amino acids. In DNA form, the CDR3 reads TGCAGCGTTGAAGATCAGGATAGCGGGGGGCATGAAGCTTTCTTT. Its translation: CSVEDQDSGGHEAFF.

CDR3 nucleotides: TGTGCCAGCAGTTCGGACAGGGTAGGAGAGACCCAGTACTTC. It encodes CASSSDRVGETQYF. This sequence joins TRBV2 and TRBJ2-5, with 8 nucleotides matching TRBD1. Germline V gene sequence: CDR1 SNHLY, CDR2 FYNNEI. CDR3 length equals 14 residues. V gave up 5 bases and J gave up 4 bases; unmatched junction bases: 6.

The chain links TRBV5-5 to TRBJ2-1, with TRBD2 matching 9 bases. Germline V lookup: CDR1 SGHKS, CDR2 YYEKEE (reference sequence). The length of the CDR3 is 15 residues. Trimming took 4 bases from V and 12 from J; bases not matched to a gene: 14. This CDR3 is CASSPGGTSRWGQFF. The CDR3 bases are TGTGCCAGCAGCCCGGGGGGGACTAGCCGTTGGGGGCAGTTCTTC. The whole variable domain, filled in from reference TRBV5-5 and TRBJ2-1, reads DAGVTQSPTHLIKTRGQQVTLRCSPISGHKSVSWYQQVLGQGPQFIFQYYEKEERGRGNFPDRFSARQFPNYSSELNVNALLLGDSALYLCASSPGGTSRWGQFFGPGTRLTVL.

This chain uses TRBV7-6 with TRBJ1-3, with D maybe TRBD1 (5 bases). Germline V gene data show CDR1 as SGHVS and CDR2 as FNYEAQ. The length of the CDR3 is 16 residues. Trimming cost V 5 bases and J 2 bases, with 16 bases left between them. CDR3: CASSIGRTLTGNTIYF. As DNA, the CDR3 is TGTGCCAGCAGCATAGGCCGGACACTTACTGGAAACACCATATATTTT.

V and J are TRBV5-8 and TRBJ2-7; 8 nucleotides agree with TRBD2. The CDR3 extends over 13 amino acids. The trim removed 6 bases at V and 3 bases at J, leaving 5 bases unmatched. Germline lookup yields CDR1 SGHTS and CDR2 YDEGEE. CDR3 sequence: CASKQREYYEQYF. CDR3 nucleotides: TGTGCCAGCAAACAGCGGGAGTACTACGAGCAGTACTTC.

The V and J genes are TRBV27 and TRBJ2-2, with 7 bases lining up with TRBD1. Germline V gene sequence: CDR1 MNHEY, CDR2 SMNVEV (reference sequence). The CDR3 extends over 14 amino acids. V dropped 6 bases and J dropped 4; count of bases not matched to a gene: 5. This CDR3 is CASRAGQATGELFF. Here the CDR3 DNA reads TGTGCCAGCAGGGCTGGACAGGCCACCGGGGAGCTGTTTTTT.

The chain joins TRBV12-5 to TRBJ2-7; no clear D gene. Trimming shortened V by 1 base and J by 4 bases, and 5 bases separated the two germline ends. Germline-derived CDR1 and CDR2 are LGHNT and FRNRAP. There are 12 residues in the CDR3. The CDR3 DNA sequence: TGTGCTAGTGGTTTGGCCCTTTACGAGCAGTACTTC. This sequence encodes CASGLALYEQYF.

The rearrangement uses TRBV11-2 and TRBJ2-7, with D perhaps matching TRBD2 (6 bases). The CDR3 consists of 15 residues. From germline, CDR1 is SGHAT and CDR2 FQNNGV. Trimming cost V 3 bases and J 2 bases, with 14 bases left between them. The CDR3 region is CASSFGTGLTYEQYF. In DNA, the CDR3 is TGTGCCAGCAGCTTTGGCACAGGACTAACCTACGAGCAGTACTTC.

The chain uses TRBV5-1 and TRBJ2-7, with 8 bases matching TRBD1. Losses at the gene ends were 4 bases for V and 3 bases for J; bases not matched to a gene: 9. Germline V gene data show CDR1 as SGHRS and CDR2 as YFSETQ. The CDR3 covers 15 residues. CDR3 protein: CASSPWTGLDYEQYF. CDR3 bases: TGCGCCAGCAGCCCGTGGACAGGGCTTGACTACGAGCAGTACTTC. The full variable domain, its missing parts supplied by reference TRBV5-1 and TRBJ2-7, is KAGVTQTPRYLIKTRGQQVTLSCSPISGHRSVSWYQQTPGQGLQFLFEYFSETQRNKGNFPGRFSGRQFSNSRSEMNVSTLELGDSALYLCASSPWTGLDYEQYFGPGTRLTVT.

The chain has TRBV13 and TRBJ1-1; D uncertain. Germline values: CDR1 PRHDT, CDR2 FYEKMQ (reference sequence). The CDR3 contains 14 residues. V was shortened by 4 bases and J by 2 bases, with 11 bases between the two germline ends. The chain's CDR3 is CASSSPSFNTEAFF. CDR3 nucleotides: TGTGCCAGCAGCTCTCCGAGCTTTAACACTGAAGCTTTCTTT.

In its sample, this clone was seen once. V usage is TRBV28 and J usage is TRBJ1-1; possible D gene TRBD1, 6 bases. Germline values: CDR1 MDHEN, CDR2 SYDVKM. This CDR3 comprises 14 residues. The V gene lost 6 bases and the J gene lost 3 bases, with 14 bases spanning the gap. CDR3 nucleotide sequence: TGTGCCAGCAGGTTCAGGGGATTCTACACTGAAGCTTTCTTT. It yields the protein CASRFRGFYTEAFF.

This chain connects TRBV19 to TRBJ2-1; possibly TRBD2 for D (5 bases). V was cut by 4 bases and J by 8 bases, with 15 bases left in between. The CDR3 extends over 14 amino acids. The V gene's germline CDR1 is LNHDA and CDR2 SQIVND (reference sequence). The CDR3 is CASSTRHLGDEQFF. In nucleotides, the CDR3 is TGTGCCAGTAGTACGCGTCACCTCGGGGATGAGCAGTTCTTC.

The genes are TRBV19 and TRBJ2-1; possible D gene TRBD2, 5 bases. Germline-derived CDR1 and CDR2 are LNHDA and SQIVND (reference sequence). The CDR3 consists of 16 residues. Trimming took off 6 bases at V and 4 bases at J, with 19 bases between the two ends. Here the CDR3 reads CASSVTDYPGYNEQFF. CDR3 DNA sequence: TGTGCCAGTAGCGTCACCGACTACCCGGGATACAATGAGCAGTTCTTC. Variable domain in full (rest from reference TRBV19 and TRBJ2-1): DGGITQSPKYLFRKEGQNVTLSCEQNLNHDAMYWYRQDPGQGLRLIYYSQIVNDFQKGDIAEGYSVSREKKESFPLTVTSAQKNPTAFYLCASSVTDYPGYNEQFFGPGTRLTVL.

The V and J genes are TRBV2 and TRBJ1-3, with D unclear. Trimming took off 8 bases at V and 4 bases at J, with 12 bases between the two ends. Germline V CDR1 and CDR2: SNHLY, FYNNEI. The CDR3 is 13 residues long. CDR3 sequence: CASSREAGNTIYF. The CDR3 DNA is TGTGCCAGCTCGAGGGAAGCGGGAAACACCATATATTTT.

A remark on this clone: The junction departs from germline at one end; a sequencing error may be responsible. The V gene is TRBV15, the J gene TRBJ1-2; D is possibly TRBD1 (5 bases). Germline CDR1 LNHNV, CDR2 YYDKDF (reference sequence). The CDR3 sequence is 10 residues long. The DNA of the CDR3 is TGTGCCACCAGCAGAGATCTTAAGGGGTTC. Translated: CATSRDLKGF.

This chain joins TRBV6-4 and TRBJ2-1; 8 bases align to TRBD2. Trimming took 0 bases from V and 2 from J; bases not matched to a gene: 3. CDR1 MRHNA and CDR2 SNTAGT come from the germline V gene. The CDR3 covers 16 residues. In DNA, the CDR3 is TGTGCCAGCAGTGACTCGAGCGGGGGACCCTACAATGAGCAGTTCTTC. It codes for CASSDSSGGPYNEQFF.

The V call is TRBV29-1, the J call TRBJ2-7; TRBD1 matches 7 bases. The CDR3 length is 15 residues. CDR1 and CDR2 from the germline V gene are SQVTM and ANQGSEA. Trimming cost V 0 bases and J 3 bases; bases outside gene matches: 8. The CDR3 here is CSVEDQTGTSYEQYF. The CDR3 DNA is TGCAGCGTTGAAGATCAGACAGGGACCAGCTACGAGCAGTACTTC.